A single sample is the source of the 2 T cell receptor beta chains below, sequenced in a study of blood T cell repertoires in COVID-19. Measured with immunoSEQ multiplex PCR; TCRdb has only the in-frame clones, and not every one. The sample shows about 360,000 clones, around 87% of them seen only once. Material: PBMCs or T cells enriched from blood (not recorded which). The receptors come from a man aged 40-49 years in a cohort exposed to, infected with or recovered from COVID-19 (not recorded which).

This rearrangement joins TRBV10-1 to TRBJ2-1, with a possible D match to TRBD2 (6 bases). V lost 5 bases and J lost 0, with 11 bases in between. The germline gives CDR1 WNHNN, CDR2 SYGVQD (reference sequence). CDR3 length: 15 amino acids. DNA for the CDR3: TGCGCCAGCAGTAGGGACTTAAGCTCCTACAATGAGCAGTTCTTC. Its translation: CASSRDLSSYNEQFF.

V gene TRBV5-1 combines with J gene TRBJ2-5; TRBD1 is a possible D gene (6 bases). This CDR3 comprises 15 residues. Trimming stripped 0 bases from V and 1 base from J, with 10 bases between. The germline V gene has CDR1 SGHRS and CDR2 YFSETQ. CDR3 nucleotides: TGCGCCAGCAGCTTGGGGGTGACAGGCCAAGAGACCCAGTACTTC. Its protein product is CASSLGVTGQETQYF.